This T cell receptor beta chain was profiled in a study of cytomegalovirus exposure and HLA in healthy donors. PCR used 60 Vbeta primers and 13 Jbeta primers. Generated by immunoSEQ multiplex PCR, the TCRdb table keeps only in-frame clones and is missing some. The sample lists about 130,000 clones, around 82% occurring once. This CDR3 region has 13 residues. The V gene's germline CDR1 is WNHNN and CDR2 SYGVQD (reference sequence). V was shortened by 6 bases and J by 6 bases, with 14 bases between the two germline ends. Sequenced: PBMCs. This clonotype originated in a female donor in good health and CMV-seronegative. This chain uses TRBV10-1 with TRBJ1-1; D is possibly TRBD1 (5 bases). This chain's CDR3 is CASRERGGPEAFF. The CDR3 DNA sequence: TGCGCCAGCAGGGAGAGGGGAGGCCCTGAAGCTTTCTTT.